This T cell receptor (beta chain) was obtained from a study of identical twins. CDR3 length: 16 residues. Trimming cost V 2 bases and J 2 bases; bases outside gene matches: 7. Germline V gives CDR1 MNHEY, CDR2 SVGAGI. TCRdb fed the 5' RACE reads into MiXCR, producing one record per CDR3 protein. The sample has around 510,000 distinct CDR3 sequences; around an eighth are singletons. The same specimen was also included in a second study, on yellow fever vaccine responses in identical twins.

The origin of this receptor is a woman between 18 and 29 years old in good health. The J gene is TRBJ2-7, the V gene TRBV6-5, with 9 bases matching TRBD1. What was sequenced was CD4+ T cells sorted from blood. The CDR3 bases are TGTGCCAGCAGTTACCGACCGGGACAGGGACCCTACGAGCAGTACTTC. Its translation: CASSYRPGQGPYEQYF.